The clone carrying this T cell receptor beta chain was counted a single time. What it binds is unknown. The sample comes from a study of cytomegalovirus exposure and HLA in healthy donors. V shed 3 bases, J shed 2 bases, and the junction held 3 bases outside the gene matches. The CDR3 has 15 amino acids. Germline CDR1 LNHNV, CDR2 YYDKDF (reference sequence). Study-wide results and caveats: The CMV antigen specificity of a few CMV-associated chains was confirmed through in vitro analysis.

Libraries were prepared by immunoSEQ multiplex PCR; TCRdb keeps only in-frame clonotypes and omits some of them. Of fewer than 60,000 clones listed, roughly 93% are singletons. The rearrangement uses TRBV15 and TRBJ1-3; 8 nucleotides line up with TRBD1. The TCR was taken from a woman between 18 and 30 years old in good health and CMV-seropositive. What was sequenced was PBMCs. CDR3 bases: TGTGCCACCAGCAGGTCCAGGGGGCCTGGAAACACCATATATTTT. Its protein product is CATSRSRGPGNTIYF.